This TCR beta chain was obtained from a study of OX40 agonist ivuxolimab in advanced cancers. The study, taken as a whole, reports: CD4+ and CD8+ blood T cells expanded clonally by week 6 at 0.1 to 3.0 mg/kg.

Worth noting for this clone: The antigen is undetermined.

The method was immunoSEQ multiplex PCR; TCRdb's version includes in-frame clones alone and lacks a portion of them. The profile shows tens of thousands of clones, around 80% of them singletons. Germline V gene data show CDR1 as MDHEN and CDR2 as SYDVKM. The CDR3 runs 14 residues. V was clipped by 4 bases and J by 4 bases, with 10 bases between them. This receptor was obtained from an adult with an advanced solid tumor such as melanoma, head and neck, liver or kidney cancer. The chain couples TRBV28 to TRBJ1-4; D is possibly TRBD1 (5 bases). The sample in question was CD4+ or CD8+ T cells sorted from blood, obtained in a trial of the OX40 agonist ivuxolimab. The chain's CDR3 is CASSYRSVNEKLFF. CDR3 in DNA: TGTGCCAGCAGTTACAGGTCCGTTAATGAAAAACTGTTTTTT.